The 8 T cell receptor beta chains given below trace back to one sample, sequenced in a study of blood T cell repertoires in COVID-19. TCRdb's copy holds only in-frame clones and misses some; the assay was immunoSEQ multiplex PCR. In the table there are more than 150,000 clones, about 86% of which are singletons. Sequencing input: peripheral blood. These receptors were taken from a man aged 65 to 79 with active or convalescent COVID-19.

This sequence joins TRBV3-1 (or the pseudogene TRBV3-2) and TRBJ2-7, with D possibly being TRBD2 (6 bases). Germline V gives CDR1 LGHDT, CDR2 YNNKEL (reference sequence). Trimming took 7 bases from V and 3 from J, leaving 16 bases between them. The CDR3 is 14 amino acids. In DNA form, the CDR3 reads TGTGCCAGCACCAGGAGGGGACCGAACTACGAGCAGTACTTC. As protein: CASTRRGPNYEQYF.

The V and J genes are TRBV25-1 and TRBJ1-5, with TRBD1 matching over 12 bases. This CDR3 comprises 15 residues. J was trimmed by 7 bases and V by 4 bases; bases with no gene match: 5. CDR1 and CDR2 from the germline V gene are MGHDK and SYGVNS. The CDR3 DNA is TGTGCCAGCAGTGCCGGGACAGGGGGCGGGCAGCCCCAGCATTTT. Its protein is CASSAGTGGGQPQHF.

V gene TRBV5-6 combines with J gene TRBJ2-1; tentative D call: TRBD1 (6 bases). The CDR3 runs 16 residues. The germline CDR1 and CDR2 sequences are SGHDT and YYEEEE. V was clipped by 5 bases and J by 9 bases, with 24 bases between them. Written as DNA, the CDR3 is TGTGCCAGCAGGTCCGGACAGCAAAGAGTCGAGCGTGAGCAGTTCTTC. It yields the protein CASRSGQQRVEREQFF.

CDR3 sequence reads: CASSFYAGKNQPQHF. For the CDR3, the DNA is TGTGCCAGCAGCTTTTACGCCGGGAAAAATCAGCCCCAGCATTTT. The rearrangement joins TRBV5-6 to TRBJ1-5; unclear D gene. Trimming cost V 2 bases and J 4 bases, with 13 bases left between them. The CDR3 sequence is 15 residues long. CDR1 and CDR2 from the germline V gene are SGHDT and YYEEEE.

This clone was detected only a few times. The rearrangement joins TRBV11-2 to TRBJ1-1, with D maybe TRBD1 (5 bases). Trimming shortened V by 1 base and J by 0 bases, and 12 bases separated the two germline ends. The length of the CDR3 is 16 residues. Germline CDR1 is SGHAT and CDR2 is FQNNGV. This CDR3 reads CASSLGAGLMNTEAFF. CDR3 sequence (DNA): TGTGCCAGCAGCTTAGGAGCGGGGCTCATGAACACTGAAGCTTTCTTT.

The V and J genes are TRBV28 and TRBJ2-3; 7 positions agree with TRBD2. Germline CDR1 MDHEN, CDR2 SYDVKM. The CDR3 length is 16 residues. Trimming took 6 bases from V and 5 from J; bases not matched to a gene: 14. The CDR3 reads CASRRNEAGVGDTQYF. The CDR3 bases are TGTGCCAGCAGAAGGAATGAGGCGGGAGTTGGAGATACGCAGTATTTT.

This clone has a single count. This chain connects TRBV15 to TRBJ1-2; TRBD1 aligns across 10 bases. From germline, CDR1 is LNHNV and CDR2 YYDKDF (reference sequence). The CDR3 runs to 15 residues. V was pared by 0 bases and J by 8 bases, with 6 bases of the junction left unmatched. DNA of the CDR3: TGTGCCACCAGCAGAGATAGACAGGGGGCAGGGGGCTACACCTTC. It yields the protein CATSRDRQGAGGYTF.

This clone appeared a few times. The CDR3 DNA reads TGTGCCAGCAGTCTCGGACAGCCCTACGAGCAGTACTTC. Its protein is CASSLGQPYEQYF. The chain is built from TRBV12-3 or TRBV12-4 and TRBJ2-7, with D possibly TRBD1 on 6 matching bases. The V end was cut by 5 bases, the J end by 2 bases, with 10 bases between. The CDR3 is 13 residues long.